The sequence of this T cell receptor (beta chain) was determined in a study of OX40 agonist ivuxolimab in advanced cancers. Study background: Ivuxolimab is an agonistic anti-OX40 (CD134) antibody, and patients were treated with it. Dose-escalation subjects each had hepatocellular carcinoma, melanoma, renal cell or head and neck cancer.

As regards this clone: Its cognate antigen is unknown.

Generated by immunoSEQ multiplex PCR, the TCRdb table keeps only in-frame clones and is missing some. The sample records about 64,000 clones, approximately 90% being singletons. CDR3 length: 14 residues. The germline CDR1 and CDR2 sequences are MNHEY and SVGAGI. The study's findings and limits: The CD4+ and CD8+ T cells in the blood had expanded clonally by week 6 at 0.1 to 3.0 mg/kg. Expansion of clones was among the lowest in partial responders at 0.1-3.0 mg/kg.

This clonotype originated in an adult with an advanced solid tumor such as melanoma, head and neck, liver or kidney cancer. This sample comprised CD4+ or CD8+ T cells sorted from blood, obtained in a trial of the OX40 agonist ivuxolimab. This chain links TRBV6-5 with TRBJ2-5; D is perhaps TRBD1 (6 bases). TRBJ2-7 matches the DNA end more closely, so the J call is doubtful. CDR3 in amino acids: CASTGTTGSYEQYF. Written as DNA, the CDR3 is TGTGCCAGTACCGGGACAACTGGCTCCTACGAGCAGTACTTC.